These 21 T cell receptor gamma chains were all obtained from the same sample, sequenced in a study of intestinal T cells in coeliac disease (TCRdb year 2020). Library creation used multiplex PCR. The reads were generated on an Ion Torrent PGM. The LymphoTrack kit, which has primers carrying Illumina adapters, was used to amplify TRG repertoires from around 0.2 ug of biopsy DNA. TCRdb called clones afresh from the public reads with CATT; identical DNA rows were later merged. The sample table lists some 520 gamma-chain clones, roughly 51% of them with a count of one. The ten largest clones add up to 18% of the sample. Genomic DNA was extracted with the QIAamp DNA FFPE tissue kit from ten 5-um FFPE scrolls per case. Sequencing was performed on a duodenal biopsy. The origin of the receptors is a human donor with celiac disease.

The chain combines TRGV8 with TRGJ1 or TRGJ2. Germline loops: CDR1 VENAVY, CDR2 YDSYNSRV. The CDR3 loop spans 9 amino acids. CDR3 sequence: CAPGTMKLF. The CDR3 DNA reads TGTGCACCTGGGACGATGAAACTCTTT.

By sample fraction, this clone is hyperexpanded. This chain links TRGV8 with TRGJ1 or TRGJ2. There are 12 residues in the CDR3. J gave up 5 bases and V 5 bases, and 6 bases lay outside the gene matches. Looked up from germline, CDR1 is VENAVY and CDR2 is YDSYNSRV. CDR3 residues: CATWVDDYKKLF. Written as DNA, the CDR3 is TGTGCCACCTGGGTTGACGATTATAAGAAACTCTTT.

V usage is TRGV8 and J usage is TRGJ1 or TRGJ2. V lost 6 bases, J lost 7 bases, and 3 bases stayed unmatched. The CDR3 covers 10 residues. Germline lookup yields CDR1 VENAVY and CDR2 YDSYNSRV. DNA of the CDR3: TGTGCCACCTGGAACTATAAGAAACTCTTT. Encoded protein: CATWNYKKLF.

To note about this clone: Just one base apart from a much larger clone, this may be a read error. Different DNA sequences within this sample yield the same CDR3. The chain combines TRGV10 with TRGJ1 or TRGJ2. TRGV10 is an open reading frame, and its role is uncertain. This CDR3 is 13 amino acids long. The CDR3 DNA is TGTGCTGGGGGACCCCAGGGTTATTATAAGAAACTTTTT. It specifies CAGGPQGYYKKLF.

This clone is classed as hyperexpanded. The chain uses TRGV8 and TRGJP1. J gave up 3 bases and V 2 bases, and 0 bases lay outside the gene matches. This CDR3 spans 13 amino acids. CDR1 is VENAVY and CDR2 is YDSYNSRV in the germline V gene. The CDR3 nucleotides read TGTGCCACCTGGGATACCACTGGTTGGTTCAAGATATTT. Protein product: CATWDTTGWFKIF.

The chain joins TRGV10 to TRGJP1. Being an ORF, TRGV10 has a function that is uncertain. This CDR3 has 16 amino acids. After removal of 9 bases from V and 0 bases from J, the junction contained 11 bases not matched to a gene. The CDR3 spells CAACPIRYTTGWFKIF. The CDR3, as DNA: TGTGCTGCGTGCCCTATTCGATATACCACTGGTTGGTTCAAGATATTT.

The chain uses TRGV10 and TRGJP1. TRGV10 is recorded as an ORF, its role being uncertain. The CDR3 runs 15 residues. The CDR3 DNA is TGTGCCTGCGTGGGATACCATACCACTGGTTGGTTCAAGATATTT. This translates into CACVGYHTTGWFKIF.

On this clone: Just one base apart from a much larger clone, this may be a read error. Other DNA sequences in the same sample also yield this CDR3. The chain has TRGV2 and TRGJP1. This CDR3 has 13 residues. Germline V gives CDR1 EGSNGY, CDR2 YDSYNSKV. The DNA for the CDR3 is TGTGCCACCTGGGACGGCCCGGTTTGGTTCAAGATATTC. Translating gives CATWDGPVWFKIF.

Concerning this clone itself: This DNA's translation differs at residue 11 from TCRdb's protein, which comes from a much larger clone; a read error is likely, and the protein shown is translated from the DNA. The rearrangement joins TRGV10 to TRGJP1. TRGV10 is reported as an ORF; its role is uncertain. The CDR3 runs 15 residues. CDR3 protein: CAAWDYRTTGRFKIF. In DNA, the CDR3 is TGTGCTGCGTGGGATTATCGGACCACTGGTCGGTTCAAGATATTT.

The rearrangement uses TRGV11 and TRGJP1. TRGV11 is recorded as an ORF, its role being uncertain. Losses at the gene ends were 0 bases for V and 10 bases for J; bases not matched to a gene: 14. The CDR3 runs to 17 residues. The CDR3 protein is CACWIRHAADLVWFKIF. In DNA form, the CDR3 reads TGTGCCTGCTGGATTAGGCACGCCGCGGACCTGGTTTGGTTCAAGATATTT.

By share, this clone counts as large. The V gene is TRGV8, the J gene TRGJ1 or TRGJ2. Germline assignment: CDR1 VENAVY and CDR2 YDSYNSRV. The CDR3 has 13 amino acids. The V and J ends lost 1 base and 5 bases, in that order; junction bases with no gene match: 5. DNA for the CDR3: TGTGCCACCTGGGATAGAGTCCATTATAAGAAACTCTTT. Translating it yields CATWDRVHYKKLF.

This clone was observed once. The rearrangement joins TRGV10 to TRGJ1 or TRGJ2. TRGV10 has ORF status, its function being uncertain. The CDR3 covers 11 residues. CDR3 sequence (DNA): TGTGCCCCCCGGGGGCGTTATAAGAAACTCTTT. It yields the protein CAPRGRYKKLF.

The chain couples TRGV11 to TRGJP2. TRGV11 is classed as an ORF, of uncertain function. The CDR3 runs 16 residues. Losses at the gene ends were 2 bases for V and 7 bases for J; bases not matched to a gene: 10. The chain's CDR3 is CACWIRPRVVDWIKTF. The CDR3 nucleotides are TGTGCCTGCTGGATTAGGCCTAGGGTAGTTGATTGGATCAAGACGTTT.

Within the sample, this clone is large. This chain connects TRGV5 to TRGJ1 or TRGJ2. CDR3 length: 14 residues. Trimming removed 0 bases from V and 3 bases from J; junction bases left unmatched: 5. The germline V gene has CDR1 VINAFY and CDR2 YDVSNSKD. CDR3 DNA sequence: TGTGCCACCTGGGACAGGCCCTTTTATTATAAGAAACTCTTT. Its protein product is CATWDRPFYYKKLF.

This clone has just a few counts. One base away lies a much larger clone, so this may be a sequencing read error. J is TRGJ1 or TRGJ2 and V is TRGV4. Germline V gives CDR1 EGSTGY, CDR2 YDSYTSSV. The CDR3 sequence is 15 residues long. The CDR3 reads CATWDGRYYYYKKLF. The CDR3 DNA reads as TGTGCTACCTGGGATGGAAGATATTATTATTATAAGAAACTCTTT.

This clone is judged hyperexpanded. Other DNA sequences in the sample encode the same CDR3. The chain employs TRGV4 and TRGJP1. J gave up 6 bases and V 4 bases, and 8 bases lay outside the gene matches. The CDR3 contains 14 residues. From germline, CDR1 is EGSTGY and CDR2 YDSYTSSV. CDR3 nucleotide sequence: TGTGCCACCTGGGAAGGGAGGCCTGGTTGGTTCAAGATATTT. This encodes CATWEGRPGWFKIF.

In its sample, this clone is large. The V and J genes are TRGV2 and TRGJ1 or TRGJ2. After removal of 0 bases from V and 6 bases from J, the junction contained 5 bases not matched to a gene. Germline V gene data show CDR1 as EGSNGY and CDR2 as YDSYNSKV. The CDR3 contains 13 residues. CDR3 in DNA: TGTGCCACCTGGGACGGGCCCGTTTATAAGAAACTCTTT. Its translation: CATWDGPVYKKLF.

This clone was seen a handful of times. TCRdb's entry gives the protein of a much larger clone, which mismatches this DNA's translation at residue 7, likely from a read error; the protein reported here is translated from the DNA. This chain links TRGV10 with TRGJP1. TRGV10 is sorted into the ORF group, with uncertain function. The CDR3 has 10 amino acids. The DNA for the CDR3 is TGTGCTGACGCTGGTTGGCTCAAGATATTT. This codes for CADAGWLKIF.

The J gene is TRGJP1, the V gene TRGV10. TRGV10 is an ORF, and what it does is uncertain. The CDR3 runs 16 residues. V dropped 8 bases and J dropped 3; count of bases not matched to a gene: 13. The CDR3 bases are TGTGCTGCGTGGAGTTATAGAGGTGCCACTGGTTGGTTCAAGATATTT. It encodes CAAWSYRGATGWFKIF.

The sample holds a few counts of this clone. This DNA translates differently at residue 4 from the TCRdb protein, which is that of a much larger clone; a read error is likely, and the protein shown is the DNA's own translation. CDR3 sequence reads: CAARDVRKKLF. The CDR3 region has the DNA TGTGCTGCGCGGGACGTCCGAAAGAAACTCTTT. The chain employs TRGV10 and TRGJ1 or TRGJ2. TRGV10 is recorded as an ORF, its role being uncertain. J lost 10 bases, V lost 11 bases, and 12 bases had no gene match. CDR3 length equals 11 residues.

Regarding this clone: This may be a read error: a much more frequent sequence differs by one nucleotide. Other DNA variants within this sample encode the same CDR3. The gene calls are TRGV10 and TRGJP1. TRGV10 is classed as an ORF, of uncertain function. The CDR3 covers 10 residues. Here the CDR3 reads CADAGWFKIF. CDR3 sequence (DNA): TGTGCTGACGCTGGCTGGTTCAAGATATTT.